A selection of T cell receptor beta chains follows, all from one sample in a study of cytomegalovirus exposure and HLA in healthy donors. Sequenced by immunoSEQ multiplex PCR; TCRdb stores in-frame clones only, minus some. The sample lists 90,000 to 120,000 clones, around three quarters occurring once. Sequences were obtained from PBMCs. These receptors all stem from a female donor in good health and CMV-seropositive. Each CDR3 is given without its conserved first and last residue. Each record gives: V gene, J gene, CDR3 protein.

V: TRBV30; J: TRBJ1-2; CDR3: AWIMTGLGGYT
V: TRBV10-3; J: TRBJ2-3; CDR3: AAGSSGTSTDTQY
V: TRBV6-1; J: TRBJ1-1; CDR3: ASSRQGGMNTEAF
V: TRBV19; J: TRBJ2-3; CDR3: ASASPTGVDTQY
V: TRBV6-1; J: TRBJ2-7; CDR3: ASTVDTSSYEQY
V: TRBV6-1; J: TRBJ2-1; CDR3: ASSEASGTRPVNEQF
V: TRBV2; J: TRBJ2-3; CDR3: ASSEARLAGADTQY
V: TRBV6-5; J: TRBJ1-5; CDR3: ASSYRGGGQPQH
V: TRBV6-6; J: TRBJ2-7; CDR3: ASSYSGTGGYEQY
V: TRBV7-9; J: TRBJ2-7; CDR3: ASSPGQGRGGYEQY
V: TRBV6-5; J: TRBJ1-6; CDR3: ASSYSMTGVISPLH
V: TRBV5-5; J: TRBJ2-5; CDR3: ASSLVLAGEETQY
V: TRBV6-4; J: TRBJ2-1; CDR3: ASSESWSRHNEQF
V: TRBV30; J: TRBJ1-1; CDR3: AYFPRRGNTEAF
V: TRBV28; J: TRBJ1-1; CDR3: ASSFQNLNTEAF
V: TRBV6-5; J: TRBJ1-3; CDR3: ASSTPGDTIY
V: TRBV5-4; J: TRBJ1-6; CDR3: ASSWGAGGQANSPLH
V: TRBV5-1; J: TRBJ2-6; CDR3: ASSRGAGANGLT
V: TRBV9; J: TRBJ2-7; CDR3: ASSVVPGQHRGGEQY
V: TRBV30; J: TRBJ2-6; CDR3: AWSAPAASGANGLT
V: TRBV19; J: TRBJ1-5; CDR3: ASSIEDRDQPQH
V: TRBV7-2; J: TRBJ1-6; CDR3: ASSLEIRRMNSPLH
V: TRBV29-1; J: TRBJ1-1; CDR3: SVDGDLVKVGVSTEAF
V: TRBV4-3; J: TRBJ2-2; CDR3: ASSQYRDYSSGELF
V: TRBV5-1; J: TRBJ2-2; CDR3: ASSGGLLTGELF
V: TRBV9; J: TRBJ1-3; CDR3: ASSSGGSGNTIY
V: TRBV7-2; J: TRBJ2-7; CDR3: ASSLLGQGTGEQY
V: TRBV7-7; J: TRBJ2-1; CDR3: ASSPSWTTYNEQF
V: TRBV5-1; J: TRBJ2-7; CDR3: ASSYGTIDYEQY
V: TRBV7-2; J: TRBJ2-3; CDR3: ASSLGTRGIDTQY
V: TRBV14; J: TRBJ1-2; CDR3: ASSQEWTGQGYT
V: TRBV6-4; J: TRBJ2-3; CDR3: ASRLNLASDTDTQY
V: TRBV11-2; J: TRBJ2-4; CDR3: ASSLADRGAKNIQY
V: TRBV6-1; J: TRBJ2-1; CDR3: ASSEQPGTGNYNEQF
V: TRBV5-4; J: TRBJ1-2; CDR3: ASSPGGTNYGYT
V: TRBV7-2; J: TRBJ2-1; CDR3: ASSRQGQGGKSNEQF
V: TRBV7-8; J: TRBJ2-7; CDR3: ASSPYRGEQY
V: TRBV4-1; J: NA; CDR3: ASSPQGDDYEQY
V: TRBV4-2; J: TRBJ2-4; CDR3: ASSQDPGNSQY
V: TRBV5-1; J: TRBJ1-2; CDR3: ASSRGGGANYGYT
V: TRBV19; J: TRBJ1-5; CDR3: ASGPQGLPRWNQPQH
V: TRBV18; J: TRBJ1-6; CDR3: ASSRDSPLVNSPLH
V: TRBV7-6; J: TRBJ2-3; CDR3: ASRRQGSVSDTQY
V: TRBV5-8; J: TRBJ1-3; CDR3: ASSGGQGADTIY
V: TRBV7-8; J: TRBJ1-2; CDR3: ASSLYRGLNYGYT
V: TRBV6-5; J: TRBJ2-6; CDR3: ASAVQGANVLT
V: TRBV21-1; J: TRBJ2-7; CDR3: ASSTTSRGPYEQY
V: TRBV6-1; J: TRBJ1-1; CDR3: ASAISQGPEAF